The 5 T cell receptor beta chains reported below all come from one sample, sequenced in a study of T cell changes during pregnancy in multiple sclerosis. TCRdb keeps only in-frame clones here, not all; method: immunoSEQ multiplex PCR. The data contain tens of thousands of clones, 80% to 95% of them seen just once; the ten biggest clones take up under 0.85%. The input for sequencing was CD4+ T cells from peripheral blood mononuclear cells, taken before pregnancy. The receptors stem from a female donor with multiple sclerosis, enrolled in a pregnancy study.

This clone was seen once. Written as DNA, the CDR3 is TGTGCCAGCAGCTCAAGGGGACTTCCAGACCTGGCCTCCTACGAGCAGTACTTC. Protein product: CASSSRGLPDLASYEQYF. The chain has TRBV7-9 and TRBJ2-7; TRBD2 is a possible D gene (6 bases). V lost 4 bases and J lost 0, with 22 bases in between. The germline V gene encodes CDR1 SEHNR and CDR2 FQNEAQ (reference sequence). The CDR3 contains 18 residues.

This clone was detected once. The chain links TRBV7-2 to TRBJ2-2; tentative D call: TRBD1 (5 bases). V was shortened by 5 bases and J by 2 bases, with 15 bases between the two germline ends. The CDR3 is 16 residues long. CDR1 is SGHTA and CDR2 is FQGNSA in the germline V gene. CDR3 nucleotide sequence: TGTGCCAGCAGCCGGGTAGGGGCGGATAACACCGGGGAGCTGTTTTTT. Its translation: CASSRVGADNTGELFF.

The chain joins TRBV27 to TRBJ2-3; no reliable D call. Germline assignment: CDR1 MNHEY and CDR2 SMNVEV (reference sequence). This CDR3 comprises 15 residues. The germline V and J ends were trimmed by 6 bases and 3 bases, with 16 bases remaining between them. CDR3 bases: TGTGCCAGCAGCCACCAGAGGCCAGTGACAGATACGCAGTATTTT. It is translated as CASSHQRPVTDTQYF.

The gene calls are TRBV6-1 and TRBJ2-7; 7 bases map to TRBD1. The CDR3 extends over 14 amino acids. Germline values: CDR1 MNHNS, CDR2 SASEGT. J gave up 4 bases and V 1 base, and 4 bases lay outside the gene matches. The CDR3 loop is CASSEGAGGYEQYF. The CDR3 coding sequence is TGTGCCAGCAGTGAAGGGGCAGGGGGTTACGAGCAGTACTTC.

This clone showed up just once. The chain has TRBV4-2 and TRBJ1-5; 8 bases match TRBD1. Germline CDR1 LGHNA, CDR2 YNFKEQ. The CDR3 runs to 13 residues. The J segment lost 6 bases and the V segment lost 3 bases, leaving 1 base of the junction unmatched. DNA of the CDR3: TGTGCCAGCAGCCAGGACAGGGTTCAGCCCCAGCATTTT. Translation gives CASSQDRVQPQHF.